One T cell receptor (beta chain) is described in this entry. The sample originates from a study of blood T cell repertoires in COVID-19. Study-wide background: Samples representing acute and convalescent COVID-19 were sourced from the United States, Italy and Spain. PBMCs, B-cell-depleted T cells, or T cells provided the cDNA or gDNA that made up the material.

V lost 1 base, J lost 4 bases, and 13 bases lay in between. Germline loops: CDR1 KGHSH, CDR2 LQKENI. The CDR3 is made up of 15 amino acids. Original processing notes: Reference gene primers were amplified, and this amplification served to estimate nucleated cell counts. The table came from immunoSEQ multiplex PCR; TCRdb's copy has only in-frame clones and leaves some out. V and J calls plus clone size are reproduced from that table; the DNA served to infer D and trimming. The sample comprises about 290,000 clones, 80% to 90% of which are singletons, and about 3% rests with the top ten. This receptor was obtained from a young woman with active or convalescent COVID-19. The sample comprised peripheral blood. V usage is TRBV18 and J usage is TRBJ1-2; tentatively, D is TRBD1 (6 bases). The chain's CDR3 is CASSPLTGRIYGYTF. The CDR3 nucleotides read TGTGCCAGCTCACCACTGACAGGTCGGATCTATGGCTACACCTTC.